This TCR beta chain was identified during a study of control samples from healthy donors and cancer patients. V trimming: 6 bases; J trimming: 2 bases; junction bases outside the gene matches: 4. Germline V lookup: CDR1 KGHSH, CDR2 LQKENI. This CDR3 is 15 amino acids long. Method: immunoSEQ multiplex PCR; TCRdb's copy keeps in-frame clones and lacks some. The table has roughly 180,000 clones, approximately 94% seen once. The sequencing sample was made of blood. The sequence was collected from a woman between 18 and 29 years old in good health. V usage is TRBV18 and J usage is TRBJ1-5; 10 nucleotides agree with TRBD1. CDR3 nucleotide sequence: TGTGCCAGCTCTCGGGGGACAGGGGGCAATCAGCCCCAGCATTTT. It specifies CASSRGTGGNQPQHF.